A single sample is the source of the 5 T cell receptor beta chains below, sequenced in a study of blood T cells in healthy people across ages. Next came a second PCR, run for roughly 6 to 11 cycles, which used a sample-barcoded 5' primer along with a J-beta primer mix. TCRdb used MiXCR to reprocess the 5' RACE reads, holding one entry per CDR3 protein. The profile shows about 640,000 distinct CDR3 sequences, 58% of them singletons. Sequenced material: blood. Receptors were obtained from a man aged 55 to 70 in good health.

V usage is TRBV6-1 and J usage is TRBJ1-1; D is perhaps TRBD1 (6 bases). V shed 5 bases and J shed 11 bases, with 18 bases lying between them. CDR3 size: 13 residues. Germline-derived CDR1 and CDR2 are MNHNS and SASEGT. Here the CDR3 DNA reads TGTGCCAGCAGTCCGAACCCACAGGGAAAGGCTTTCTTT. Translation gives CASSPNPQGKAFF.

The chain has TRBV7-2 and TRBJ2-7; D gene ambiguous. Trimming removed 4 bases from V and 3 bases from J, with 13 bases in between. Looked up from germline, CDR1 is SGHTA and CDR2 is FQGNSA. The CDR3 spans 14 residues. The CDR3 spells CASSYKILDYEQYF. In DNA, the CDR3 is TGTGCCAGCAGCTACAAGATCCTAGACTACGAGCAGTACTTC.

The chain joins TRBV6-5 to TRBJ2-3; D may be TRBD1 (5 bases). Germline loops: CDR1 MNHEY, CDR2 SVGAGI. There are 16 residues in the CDR3. Trimming took 2 bases from V and 2 from J, leaving 14 bases between them. The CDR3 here is CASSYLGRETTDTQYF. The CDR3 nucleotides are TGTGCCAGCAGTTACCTCGGCAGGGAAACCACAGATACGCAGTATTTT.

Worth noting for this clonotype: A much larger clonotype is one base distant, so this may be a read error. This chain connects TRBV5-8 to TRBJ2-5; D is perhaps TRBD1 (6 bases). CDR1 SGHTS and CDR2 YDEGEE come from the germline V gene. The CDR3 runs to 14 residues. CDR3 amino acids: CAGSLAMGAQWQYF. The CDR3 bases are TGTGCCGGCAGCTTGGCCATGGGGGCGCAATGGCAGTACTTC.

This chain connects TRBV28 to TRBJ2-7, with TRBD1 matching over 8 bases. V lost 6 bases to trimming and J lost 2 bases; unmatched junction nucleotides: 6. Germline-derived CDR1 and CDR2 are MDHEN and SYDVKM. CDR3 length: 14 amino acids. The CDR3: CASSMDRVPYEQYF. CDR3 sequence (DNA): TGTGCCAGCAGCATGGACAGGGTACCCTACGAGCAGTACTTC.